A single sample gave rise to the 11 T cell receptor beta chains below, sequenced in a study of blood T cell repertoires in COVID-19. The protocol was immunoSEQ multiplex PCR, while the TCRdb copy is restricted to in-frame clones and leaves out a portion. The profile shows around 130,000 clones, over 60% of them singletons. The sample comprised peripheral blood. The receptor source for this set is a man aged 50 to 59 with acute or convalescent COVID-19.

The chain links TRBV7-3 to TRBJ2-7; 7 bases are a match to TRBD2. Per the germline V gene, CDR1 is SGHTA and CDR2 is FQGTGA. The trim removed 2 bases at V and 3 bases at J, leaving 7 bases unmatched. The CDR3 sequence is 15 residues long. CDR3 protein: CASSLGRGYNYEQYF. The CDR3 DNA is TGTGCCAGCAGCTTAGGGCGGGGGTACAACTACGAGCAGTACTTC.

The genes are TRBV6-5 and TRBJ1-5, with a possible D match to TRBD1 (5 bases). CDR3 length equals 13 residues. CDR1 is MNHEY, CDR2 SVGAGI, per germline. Trimming removed 6 bases at V and 6 bases at J, with 12 bases between. CDR3 DNA sequence: TGTGCCAGCAGCGGAGGGGTGAGTCAGCCCCAGCATTTT. This translates into CASSGGVSQPQHF.

The genes are TRBV6-5 and TRBJ2-5; 10 bases match TRBD1. CDR1 and CDR2 (germline): MNHEY, SVGAGI. This CDR3 has 14 residues. With V trimmed by 10 bases and J by 3 bases, 8 bases remained unmatched. As DNA, the CDR3 is TGTGCCACCACCCCCGGGACAGGGGAAGAGACCCAGTACTTC. Its protein is CATTPGTGEETQYF.

As concerns this clone: Within the sample, other DNA sequences also encode this same CDR3. CDR3 in DNA: TGTGCCAGCTCACTCCCGGGACAGGGAAACACCATATATTTT. Protein sequence: CASSLPGQGNTIYF. The chain has TRBV18 and TRBJ1-3, with 7 bases lining up with TRBD1. Germline lookup yields CDR1 KGHSH and CDR2 LQKENI. The V gene end was trimmed by 4 bases and the J gene end by 4 bases; junction bases not matched to a gene: 4. The CDR3 sequence is 14 residues long.

This chain connects TRBV19 to TRBJ2-2; no definite D call. The CDR3 runs to 16 residues. V lost 1 base and J 4 bases, leaving 13 bases between the germline ends. The germline CDR1 and CDR2 sequences are LNHDA and SQIVND (reference sequence). This CDR3 reads CASSIGSSLGTGELFF. Here the CDR3 DNA reads TGTGCCAGTAGTATAGGGAGCAGCTTGGGCACCGGGGAGCTGTTTTTT. Variable domain in full (rest from reference TRBV19 and TRBJ2-2): DGGITQSPKYLFRKEGQNVTLSCEQNLNHDAMYWYRQDPGQGLRLIYYSQIVNDFQKGDIAEGYSVSREKKESFPLTVTSAQKNPTAFYLCASSIGSSLGTGELFFGEGSRLTVL.

The chain employs TRBV5-1 and TRBJ2-3; TRBD1 aligns across 10 bases. The CDR3 has 15 amino acids. V lost 0 bases to trimming and J lost 5 bases; unmatched junction nucleotides: 3. The germline V gene encodes CDR1 SGHRS and CDR2 YFSETQ. CDR3 sequence reads: CASSLGQGAGDTQYF. In DNA, the CDR3 is TGCGCCAGCAGCTTGGGACAGGGGGCAGGAGATACGCAGTATTTT.

This clone has a single count. The chain combines TRBV27 with TRBJ1-6; 10 positions match TRBD1. The CDR3 runs to 15 residues. After removal of 5 bases from V and 9 bases from J, the junction contained 7 bases not matched to a gene. In germline, CDR1 is MNHEY, CDR2 SMNVEV (reference sequence). The CDR3 coding sequence is TGTGCCAGCAGTCGGACGACAGGGGGCGGTTCACCCCTCCACTTT. Translating it yields CASSRTTGGGSPLHF.

The chain recombines TRBV11-2 with TRBJ1-5, with D uncertain. The ends were cut back, 2 bases at V and 7 bases at J, with 18 bases in the middle. The CDR3 consists of 16 residues. Germline V gene data show CDR1 as SGHAT and CDR2 as FQNNGV. The CDR3 reads CASSLSQTALPQPQHF. The DNA of the CDR3 is TGTGCCAGCAGCTTATCCCAAACAGCCCTCCCCCAGCCCCAGCATTTT.

The J gene is TRBJ1-2, the V gene TRBV7-2, with a weak D call TRBD1 (6 bases). V lost 1 base and J lost 3, with 18 bases in between. CDR1 and CDR2 from the germline V gene are SGHTA and FQGNSA. This CDR3 region has 17 residues. The CDR3 DNA sequence: TGTGCCAGCAGCTTAGAGCGGGGGGCAGGGGCCTACTATGGCTACACCTTC. Protein: CASSLERGAGAYYGYTF.

V gene TRBV5-1 combines with J gene TRBJ1-6, with TRBD1 matching 8 bases. In germline, CDR1 is SGHRS, CDR2 YFSETQ. V lost 4 bases, J lost 8 bases, and 5 bases stayed unmatched. The CDR3 runs 14 residues. CDR3 nucleotides: TGCGCCAGCAGCGCTCTGACAGGGGATTCACCCCTCCACTTT. It encodes CASSALTGDSPLHF. The complete variable domain, with remaining parts taken from reference TRBV5-1 and TRBJ1-6, reads KAGVTQTPRYLIKTRGQQVTLSCSPISGHRSVSWYQQTPGQGLQFLFEYFSETQRNKGNFPGRFSGRQFSNSRSEMNVSTLELGDSALYLCASSALTGDSPLHFGNGTRLTVT.

This chain uses TRBV19 with TRBJ1-1; D possibly corresponds to TRBD1 (5 bases). Germline assignment: CDR1 LNHDA and CDR2 SQIVND (reference sequence). V was trimmed by 4 bases and J by 10 bases, leaving 25 bases between them. The CDR3 has 16 residues. The CDR3 sequence: CASSTDPRTPRPGAFF. CDR3 in DNA: TGTGCCAGTAGTACAGACCCCAGGACACCACGCCCGGGAGCTTTCTTT.